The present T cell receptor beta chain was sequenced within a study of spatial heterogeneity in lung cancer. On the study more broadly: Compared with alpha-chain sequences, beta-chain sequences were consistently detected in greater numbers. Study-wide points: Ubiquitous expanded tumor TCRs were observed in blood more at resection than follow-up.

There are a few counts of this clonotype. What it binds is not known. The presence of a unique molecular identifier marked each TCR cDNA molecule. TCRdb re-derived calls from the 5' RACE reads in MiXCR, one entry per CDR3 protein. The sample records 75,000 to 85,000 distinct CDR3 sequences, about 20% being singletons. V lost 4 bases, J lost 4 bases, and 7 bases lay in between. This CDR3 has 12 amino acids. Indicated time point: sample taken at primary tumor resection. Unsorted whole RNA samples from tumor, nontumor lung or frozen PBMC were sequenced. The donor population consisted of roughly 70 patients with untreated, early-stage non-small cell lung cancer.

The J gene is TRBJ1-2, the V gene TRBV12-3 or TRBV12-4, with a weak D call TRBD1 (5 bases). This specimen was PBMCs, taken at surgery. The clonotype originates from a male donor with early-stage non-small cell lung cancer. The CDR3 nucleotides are TGTGCCAGCAGTTACAGGAGCTATGGCTACACCTTC. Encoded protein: CASSYRSYGYTF.